This TCR beta chain is drawn from a study of cytomegalovirus exposure and HLA in healthy donors. Study context: Clustering assigned around 77% of the 350 to 400 genotyped donors to the Caucasian-associated ancestry cluster. Regarding the study as a whole: For most TCR sequences rarity was the rule, although some public TCRs occurred in many donors. Researchers catalogued 164 TCR beta chains as cytomegalovirus-associated.

V lost 5 bases and J lost 3, with 17 bases in between. Germline-derived CDR1 and CDR2 are MDHEN and SYDVKM. The CDR3 spans 16 residues. The PCR was carried out with 60 Vbeta primers and 13 Jbeta primers. TCRdb's copy holds only in-frame clones and misses some; the assay was immunoSEQ multiplex PCR. The sample includes fewer than 200,000 clones, approximately 77% seen only once; the top ten take over 1.3%. To note about this clone: What it recognizes is unknown.

The receptor was isolated from a man younger than 30 in good health and CMV-seronegative. The sample was PBMCs. V and J are TRBV28 and TRBJ1-5, with TRBD1 as a possible D gene (6 bases). Here the CDR3 reads CASSLPRGGINQPQHF. For the CDR3, the DNA is TGTGCCAGCAGTCTCCCCCGCGGGGGCATCAATCAGCCCCAGCATTTT.